This T cell receptor beta chain was recovered during a study of T cell responses to AZD1222 COVID-19 vaccine. Whole-study findings and limits: Donor demographics were predominantly white British with a female majority; clonal diversity may be underestimated. All repertoire sampling was performed exclusively after the peak T cell response.

Assay used: immunoSEQ multiplex PCR; TCRdb lists only in-frame clones, some missing. Of approximately 150,000 clones in the sample, roughly nine tenths are singletons; the top ten hold about 2.8%. About this clone itself: Its specificity is not known.

Germline CDR1 and CDR2: SNHLY and FYNNEI. The CDR3 runs 14 residues. The ends were cut back, 3 bases at V and 6 bases at J, with 12 bases in the middle. J is TRBJ2-1 and V is TRBV2; possible D gene TRBD2, 7 bases. This clonotype originated in an adult in good health. The specimen was peripheral blood, collected on day 0 of AZD1222 vaccination. The CDR3 reads CASSDAGAGNEQFF. DNA for the CDR3: TGTGCCAGCAGTGATGCGGGGGCGGGCAATGAGCAGTTCTTC.